This T cell receptor beta chain was observed in a study of T cell changes during pregnancy in multiple sclerosis. CDR3 length: 14 amino acids. Germline V gives CDR1 SNHLY, CDR2 FYNNEI. Deletions cut 6 bases from V and 1 base from J, with 10 bases between. Generated by immunoSEQ multiplex PCR, the TCRdb table keeps only in-frame clones and is missing some. The sample consists of tens of thousands of clones, about nine tenths of them appearing once. The material was CD4+ T cells from peripheral blood mononuclear cells, obtained in the second trimester of pregnancy. The source is a female donor with multiple sclerosis, enrolled in a pregnancy study. The gene calls are TRBV2 and TRBJ2-4; D is possibly TRBD1 (5 bases). The CDR3 loop is CASRSRVAKNIQYF. CDR3 bases: TGTGCCAGCAGATCCAGGGTGGCCAAAAACATTCAGTACTTC.